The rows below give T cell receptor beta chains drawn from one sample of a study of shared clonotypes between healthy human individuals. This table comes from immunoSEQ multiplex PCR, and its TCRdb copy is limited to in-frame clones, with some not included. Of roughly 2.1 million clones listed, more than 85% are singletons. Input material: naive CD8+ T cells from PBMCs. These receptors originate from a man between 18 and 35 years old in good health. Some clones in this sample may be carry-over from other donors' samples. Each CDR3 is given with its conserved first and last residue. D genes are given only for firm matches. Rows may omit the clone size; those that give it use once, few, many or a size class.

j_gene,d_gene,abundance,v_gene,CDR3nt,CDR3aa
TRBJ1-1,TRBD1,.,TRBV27,TGTGCCAGCAGCCATACTGTACAGGGGGCGGGCGCTGAAGCTTTCTTT,CASSHTVQGAGAEAFF
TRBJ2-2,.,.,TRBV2,TGTGCCAGCCTCTTACGGAACACCGGGGAGCTGTTTTTT,CASLLRNTGELFF
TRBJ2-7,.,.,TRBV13,TGTGCCAGCAGCTTTTCAGGGTCCTACGAGCAGTACTTC,CASSFSGSYEQYF
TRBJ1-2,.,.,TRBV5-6,TGTGCCAGCAGCTTGTCTGCAGGAATACACTATGGCTACACCTTC,CASSLSAGIHYGYTF
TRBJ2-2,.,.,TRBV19,TGTGCCAGTAGGGAACAGGGCGGGGAGCTGTTTTTT,CASREQGGELFF
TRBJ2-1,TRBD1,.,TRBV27,TGTGCCAGCAGTTCTAGTACAGGGGATAGCCCGAACAATGAGCAGTTCTTC,CASSSSTGDSPNNEQFF
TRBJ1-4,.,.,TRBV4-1,TGCGCCAGCAGCCACGGGCAAACAAATGAAAAACTGTTTTTT,CASSHGQTNEKLFF
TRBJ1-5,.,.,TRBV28,TGTGCCAGCAGCCAGATGGCAGGCAATCAGCCCCAGCATTTT,CASSQMAGNQPQHF
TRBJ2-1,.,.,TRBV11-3,TGTGCCAGCAGCCCGGGGGGCGATTCGAACAATGAGCAGTTCTTC,CASSPGGDSNNEQFF
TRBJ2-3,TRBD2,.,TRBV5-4,TGTGCCAGCAGCCCCCTTAGCGGGAAGAACACAGATACGCAGTATTTT,CASSPLSGKNTDTQYF
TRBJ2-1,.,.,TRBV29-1,TGCCGCGCGACCGGCGGAGTCTACAATGAGCAGTTCTTC,CRATGGVYNEQFF
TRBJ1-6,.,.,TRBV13,TGTGCCAGCAGGTTCCAGGGTTCACCCCTCCACTTT,CASRFQGSPLHF
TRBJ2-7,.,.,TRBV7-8,TGTGCCAGCAGCTCCCACGGGAGGGGGCGCGAGCAGTACTTC,CASSSHGRGREQYF
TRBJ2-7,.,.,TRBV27,TGTGCCAGCAGTCCCGGGCCCCGTATCCCCAGCTCCTACGAGCAGTACTTC,CASSPGPRIPSSYEQYF
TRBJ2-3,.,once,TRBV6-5,TGTGCCAGCAGTTACACAGGGCCGCGGGGCACAGATACGCAGTATTTT,CASSYTGPRGTDTQYF
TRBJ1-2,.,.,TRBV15,TGTGCCACCAGCGATATGAGGGAAGGATGGAGTGGCTACACCTTC,CATSDMREGWSGYTF
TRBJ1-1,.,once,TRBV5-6,TGTGCCAGCAGCCTGGGACCGGCGAACACTGAAGCTTTCTTT,CASSLGPANTEAFF
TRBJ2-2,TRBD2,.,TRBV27,TGTGCCAGCAGTCCCTTCCTGGGGACTAGCGGGAGGATGGACGGGGAGCTGTTTTTT,CASSPFLGTSGRMDGELFF
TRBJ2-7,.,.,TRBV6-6,TGTGCCAGCAGAGGTGGGTACGAGCAGTACTTC,CASRGGYEQYF
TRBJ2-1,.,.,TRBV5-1,TGCGCCAGCCATGGTCTAGCTTCAACTACAGGTCAGGCCTACAATGAGCAGTTCTTC,CASHGLASTTGQAYNEQFF
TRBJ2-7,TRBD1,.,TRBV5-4,TGTGCCGCAACAGACAGGGGGGTATACGAGCAGTACTTC,CAATDRGVYEQYF
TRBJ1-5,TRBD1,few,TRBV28,TGTGCCAGCAGCTTCGGGACAGGGTTCCAGCCCCAGCATTTT,CASSFGTGFQPQHF
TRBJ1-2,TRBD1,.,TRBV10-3,TGTGCCATCAGGGGACAGGGAGGATATGGCTACACCTTC,CAIRGQGGYGYTF
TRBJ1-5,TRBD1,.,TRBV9,TGTGCCAGCAGCCAATCACAGGGGATCAATCAGCCCCAGCATTTT,CASSQSQGINQPQHF
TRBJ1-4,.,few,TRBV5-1,TGCGCCAGCAGCTTGGGATCGCGAGTTGCAACTAATGAAAAACTGTTTTTT,CASSLGSRVATNEKLFF
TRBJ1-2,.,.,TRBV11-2,TGTGCCAGCAGCCCGGGGAGGTCCCGGGCGCCGGAATCTTATGGCTACACCTTC,CASSPGRSRAPESYGYTF
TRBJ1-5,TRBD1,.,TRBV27,TGTGCCAGCAGTTTACAGGGGGCGGGCCAGCCCCAGCATTTT,CASSLQGAGQPQHF
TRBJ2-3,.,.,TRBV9,TGTGCCAGCAGCGTAGGTGGGCTGGCGGCAGATACGCAGTATTTT,CASSVGGLAADTQYF
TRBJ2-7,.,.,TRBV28,TGTGCCAGCAGGCCAGGGGTTAGGGTACGCGAGCAGTACTTC,CASRPGVRVREQYF
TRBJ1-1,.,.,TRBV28,TGTGCCAGCAGCAAAGCCCGGAATCCGAACACTGAAGCTTTCTTT,CASSKARNPNTEAFF
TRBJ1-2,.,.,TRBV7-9,TGTGCCAGCAGCTTAGCGGAGATAGATTATGGCTACACCTTC,CASSLAEIDYGYTF
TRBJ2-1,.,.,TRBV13,TGTGCCAGCAGCTCGGGTGCACACAATGAGCAGTTCTTC,CASSSGAHNEQFF
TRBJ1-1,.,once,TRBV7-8,TGTGCCAGCAGCTTAGGGCACACGAACACTGAAGCTTTCTTT,CASSLGHTNTEAFF
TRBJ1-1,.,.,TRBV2,TGTGCCAGCACCCCGGGCGGGGCGAATGAAGCTTTCTTT,CASTPGGANEAFF
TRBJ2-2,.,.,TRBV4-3,TGCGCCAGCAGCCAAGAGTTAAGCGGATACACCGGGGAGCTGTTTTTT,CASSQELSGYTGELFF
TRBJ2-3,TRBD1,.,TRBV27,TGTGCCAGCAACCCAGGACAGGCGATCACAGATACGCAGTATTTT,CASNPGQAITDTQYF
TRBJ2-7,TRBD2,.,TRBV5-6,TGTGCCAGCAGACGGAGCGGGGGAATAGCCCACGAGCAGTACTTC,CASRRSGGIAHEQYF
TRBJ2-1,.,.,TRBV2,TGTGCCAGCAGTGCCAAGGGTGTGCGCTGGGTAGGCGGTGGGGCCAATGAGCAGTTCTTC,CASSAKGVRWVGGGANEQFF
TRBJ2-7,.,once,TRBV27,TGTGCCAGCAGTTTTCAAGGTACCTACGAGCAGTACTTC,CASSFQGTYEQYF
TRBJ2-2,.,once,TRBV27,TGTGCCAGCAGTTTATCTGCGAACACCGGGGAGCTGTTTTTT,CASSLSANTGELFF
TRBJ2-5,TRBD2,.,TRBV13,TGTGCCAGCAGCCCGGGCCCCGGGACTAGCGGATGGGAGACCCAGTACTTC,CASSPGPGTSGWETQYF
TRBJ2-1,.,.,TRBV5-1,TGCGCCAGCAGCTTGTCCCCGGACACATACAATGAGCAGTTCTTC,CASSLSPDTYNEQFF
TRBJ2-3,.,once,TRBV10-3,TGTGCCATCAGCTTGACCAACTTCGAGACAGATACGCAGTATTTT,CAISLTNFETDTQYF
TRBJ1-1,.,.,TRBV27,TGTGCCAGCACCAGTGGGGCTGAAGCTTTCTTT,CASTSGAEAFF
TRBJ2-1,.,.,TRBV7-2,TGTGCCAGCAGCTTACCCGCCGGGACAGGGGGACTAGCGGAGCAGTTCTTC,CASSLPAGTGGLAEQFF
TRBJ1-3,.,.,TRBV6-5,TGTGCCAGCAGTTACTCGGGGGACTCTGGAAACACCATATATTTT,CASSYSGDSGNTIYF
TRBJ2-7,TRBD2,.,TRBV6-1,TGTGCCAGCAGTGAAGGTTTTTGGGGAGCGGGAGTAAGGAACGAGCAGTACTTC,CASSEGFWGAGVRNEQYF
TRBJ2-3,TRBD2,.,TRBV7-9,TGTGCCAGCAGCTTTGTAGCGGGAGGGCCGGATACGCAGTATTTT,CASSFVAGGPDTQYF
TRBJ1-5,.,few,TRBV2,TGTGCCAGCAGACGAACAGGTGGCAATCAGCCCCAGCATTTT,CASRRTGGNQPQHF
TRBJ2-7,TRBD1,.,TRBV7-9,TGTGCCAGCAGCCCGTACAGGGGAACCCTTGCCTACGAGCAGTACTTC,CASSPYRGTLAYEQYF
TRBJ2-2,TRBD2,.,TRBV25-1,TGTGCCAGCAGGGAAAGACTAGCGGCCGGGGAGCTGTTTTTT,CASRERLAAGELFF
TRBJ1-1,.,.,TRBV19,TGTGCCAGTATAAAGAGGGGTCAGGGCACTGAAGCTTTCTTT,CASIKRGQGTEAFF
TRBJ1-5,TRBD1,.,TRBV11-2,TGTGCCAGCAGCCGAACGACAGGGGACCAGCCCCAGCATTTT,CASSRTTGDQPQHF
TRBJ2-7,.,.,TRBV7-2,TGTGCCAGCAGCTGGGGGGACAGCTCCTACGAGCAGTACTTC,CASSWGDSSYEQYF
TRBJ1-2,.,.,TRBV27,TGTGCCAGCAGTTTCTCTAACAAAGTGGCGACCAGTTGTTATGGCTACACCTTC,CASSFSNKVATSCYGYTF
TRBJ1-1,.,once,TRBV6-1,TGTGCCAGCAGTGCGCTCACGAACACTGAAGCTTTCTTT,CASSALTNTEAFF
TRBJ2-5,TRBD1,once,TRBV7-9,TGTGCCAGCAGCTCCGGGACAGAGAGTCAAGAGACCCAGTACTTC,CASSSGTESQETQYF
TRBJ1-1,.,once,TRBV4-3,TGCGCCAGCAGCCAAGATGTGAAGGGGAACACTGAAGCTTTCTTT,CASSQDVKGNTEAFF
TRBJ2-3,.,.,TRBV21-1,TGTGCCAGCAGCAAAAAGACAGGGGGCGTAGATACGCAGTATTTT,CASSKKTGGVDTQYF
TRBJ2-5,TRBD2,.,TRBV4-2,TGTGCCAGCAGCCACTTGGGGGAGGGGCGGGAGACCCAGTACTTC,CASSHLGEGRETQYF